One sample yielded the 16 T cell receptor beta chains listed below, sequenced in a study of T cells in women clearing cervical HPV infection. Data came from immunoSEQ multiplex PCR; TCRdb stores just in-frame clones and leaves some out. The sample features tens of thousands of clones, with approximately 9% in its top ten. Input material: blood buffy coat. These receptors were taken from a woman aged 18-70 years with a cervical HPV16 infection that either progressed to CIN3+ or cleared (not recorded which).

A note on this clone: The read stops 3 residues short of the end of the CDR3; the missing end is completed from the germline J gene. The chain is built from TRBV18 and TRBJ2-1; TRBD2 matches 8 bases. Germline V gene data show CDR1 as KGHSH and CDR2 as LQKENI. Losses at the gene ends were 4 bases for V and 8 bases for J; bases not matched to a gene: 13. This CDR3 comprises 16 residues. CDR3 DNA, as far as it was read: TGTGCCAGCTCACGAACTATAGCGACTAGCGTCCATGAG. It encodes CASSRTIATSVHE. The CDR3, in full, reads CASSRTIATSVHEQFF.

CDR3 in amino acids: CASSLAVMGPGANVLTF. Incomplete CDR3 DNA: TGCGCCAGCAGCTTGGCGGTCATGGGGCCCGGGGCCAACGTC. The chain employs TRBV5-1 and TRBJ2-6; D may be TRBD1 (5 bases). The observed sequence ends 3 residues before the CDR3 terminus, with the missing tail filled in from the germline J gene. V lost 0 bases to trimming and J lost 4 bases, with 14 bases between them. CDR1 and CDR2 (germline): SGHRS, YFSETQ. CDR3 length: 17 amino acids.

In the case of this clone: The read ends 3 residues early relative to the CDR3; the germline J gene fills the gap. J is TRBJ1-1 and V is TRBV7-3, with D tentatively TRBD1 (5 bases). Germline lookup yields CDR1 SGHTA and CDR2 FQGTGA. V lost 1 base and J lost 3, with 12 bases in between. This CDR3 region has 15 residues. The CDR3 DNA, read in part, is TGTGCCAGCAGCTTAAGGGGCACGGGGGACACTGAA. Translated, it gives CASSLRGTGDTE. The complete CDR3 reads CASSLRGTGDTEAFF.

In the case of this clone: The read ends 3 residues early relative to the CDR3; the germline J gene fills the gap. This chain links TRBV2 with TRBJ1-2; 7 nucleotides match TRBD1. The CDR3 is made up of 15 amino acids. J was trimmed by 0 bases and V by 8 bases; bases with no gene match: 9. Germline-derived CDR1 and CDR2 are SNHLY and FYNNEI. CDR3 bases read: TGTGCCAGCCTTCCTGGGCAGGGGGCTAACTATGGC. Protein: CASLPGQGANYG. The complete CDR3 reads CASLPGQGANYGYTF.

Details on this clone: The read gets to within 3 residues of the CDR3 end, and the germline J gene fills in the rest. V and J are TRBV7-4 and TRBJ2-2, with 7 bases matching TRBD2. This CDR3 has 16 amino acids. Germline V gives CDR1 SGHVT, CDR2 SQSDAQ. J gave up 4 bases and V 5 bases, and 10 bases lay outside the gene matches. This CDR3 is CASSPGTIDGTGELFF. The DNA read from the CDR3 is TGTGCCAGCAGCCCTGGGACTATTGATGGCACCGGGGAG.

As regards this clone: The CDR3 goes on 3 residues after the read ends, and that part is filled in from the germline J gene. The chain uses TRBV6-2 or TRBV6-3 and TRBJ1-1, with 8 bases that match TRBD1. Germline V lookup: CDR1 MNHEY, CDR2 SVGEGT. CDR3 size: 14 residues. Germline trimming cut 5 bases from V and 4 bases from J; bases unmatched to any gene: 6. The sequenced CDR3 bases are TGTGCCAGCAGTCCAGGACAGGGAGGCACTGAA. Its protein is CASSPGQGGTE. The entire CDR3 protein reads CASSPGQGGTEAFF.

The CDR3 is CATVPPWGLAVTQTDTQYF. The DNA read from the CDR3 is TGTGCCACCGTGCCCCCCTGGGGACTAGCGGTTACCCAGACAGATACG. This chain joins TRBV2 and TRBJ2-3; 11 positions match TRBD2. The read ends 3 residues early relative to the CDR3; the germline J gene fills the gap. Germline assignment: CDR1 SNHLY and CDR2 FYNNEI. The CDR3 sequence is 19 residues long. Trimming cost V 10 bases and J 3 bases; bases outside gene matches: 21.

Details on this clone: The read terminates 3 residues before the CDR3 end, so the remaining end is supplied by the germline J gene. The V call is TRBV5-4, the J call TRBJ1-2, with 9 bases identical to TRBD1. The CDR3 consists of 15 residues. Germline V gene lookup returns CDR1 SGHNT and CDR2 YYREEE (reference sequence). The CDR3 sequence is CASSSDRGLVQGYTF. Partial CDR3 DNA: TGTGCCAGCAGCTCAGACAGGGGGTTGGTGCAGGGC.

A note on this clone: The read ends 3 residues early relative to the CDR3; the germline J gene fills the gap. V usage is TRBV29-1 and J usage is TRBJ2-5; unclear D gene. This CDR3 has 13 residues. Trimming took 7 bases from V and 2 from J, leaving 14 bases between them. Germline V CDR1 and CDR2: SQVTM, ANQGSEA. The DNA read from the CDR3 is TGCAGCGCCGCTCCACGGGTACAAGAGACC. It codes for CSAAPRVQET. From start to end, the CDR3 is CSAAPRVQETQYF.

Of note for this clone: The read falls 3 residues short of the CDR3 end, and the missing part is taken from the germline J gene. The chain links TRBV5-1 to TRBJ1-2; weak D call: TRBD1 (6 bases). The CDR3 has 13 residues. Germline V gene sequence: CDR1 SGHRS, CDR2 YFSETQ. CDR3 DNA, as far as it was read: TGCGCCAGCAGCTTGGGTCCCAGGGGAGGC. Its translation is CASSLGPRGG. The whole CDR3 protein is CASSLGPRGGYTF.

Note on this clone: Read coverage stops 3 residues before the CDR3 terminus; the germline J gene supplies the remainder. The chain links TRBV20-1 to TRBJ2-2, with 7 nucleotides matching TRBD2. Germline values: CDR1 DFQATT, CDR2 SNEGSKA (reference sequence). V shed 3 bases and J 0 bases; nucleotides not matched to a gene: 4. There are 15 residues in the CDR3. The CDR3 loop is CSASLAGTNTGELFF. The sequenced part of the CDR3 DNA is TGCAGTGCTAGTTTAGCGGGTACGAACACCGGGGAG.

Details on this clone: The DNA ends 3 residues before the CDR3 does, and the rest of the CDR3 is filled in from the germline J gene. This sequence joins TRBV14 and TRBJ2-1; tentative D call: TRBD2 (6 bases). Between the trimmed V and J ends, which lost 0 bases and 5 bases, there was a span of 14 bases. CDR1 SGHDN and CDR2 FVKESK come from the germline V gene. CDR3 length: 16 amino acids. The CDR3: CASSQDNSRGDNEQFF. Partial CDR3 DNA: TGTGCCAGCAGCCAAGATAATTCGCGGGGTGACAATGAG.

A word on this clone: The CDR3 end is not reached by the read, which stops 3 residues before it; the germline J gene fills it in. The rearrangement uses TRBV2 and TRBJ2-3; the match to TRBD1 covers 7 bases. The length of the CDR3 is 15 residues. In germline, CDR1 is SNHLY, CDR2 FYNNEI. V dropped 4 bases and J dropped 4; count of bases not matched to a gene: 8. The CDR3 region is CASSGDDRDPDTQYF. The sequenced part of the CDR3 DNA is TGTGCCAGCAGTGGGGACGACAGGGATCCAGATACG. The full variable domain, with the rest looked up from reference TRBV2 and TRBJ2-3, is EPEVTQTPSHQVTQMGQEVILRCVPISNHLYFYWYRQILGQKVEFLVSFYNNEISEKSEIFDDQFSVERPDGSNFTLKIRSTKLEDSAMYFCASSGDDRDPDTQYFGPGTRLTVL.

The CDR3 region is CAWSTARDSYEQYF. The DNA read from the CDR3 is TGTGCCTGGAGCACCGCGAGAGATTCCTACGAG. The chain links TRBV30 to TRBJ2-7, with no clear D. The CDR3 end lies 3 residues beyond the end of the read and is filled in from the germline J gene. The CDR3 consists of 14 residues. CDR1 GTSNPN and CDR2 SVGIG come from the germline V gene (reference sequence). The germline V and J ends were trimmed by 3 bases and 1 base, with 13 bases remaining between them.

A word on this clone: The read ends 3 residues before the CDR3 terminus; that terminus is restored from the germline J gene. The chain joins TRBV11-3 to TRBJ2-3; D not certain. The CDR3 totals 13 residues. Germline loops: CDR1 SGHNT, CDR2 YENEEA. Trimming took off 0 bases at V and 5 bases at J, with 6 bases between the two ends. The DNA read from the CDR3 is TGTGCCAGCAGCTTAGAAGGTGGAGATACG. It specifies CASSLEGGDT. The entire CDR3 protein is CASSLEGGDTQYF. The full variable domain, with the rest looked up from reference TRBV11-3 and TRBJ2-3, is EAGVVQSPRYKIIEKKQPVAFWCNPISGHNTLYWYLQNLGQGPELLIRYENEEAVDDSQLPKDRFSAERLKGVDSTLKIQPAELGDSAVYLCASSLEGGDTQYFGPGTRLTVL.

Concerning this clone: The read halts 3 residues ahead of the CDR3 end, with the missing end drawn from the germline J gene. The chain recombines TRBV19 with TRBJ2-7, with 7 nucleotides matching TRBD1. Trimming removed 6 bases from V and 6 bases from J; junction bases left unmatched: 5. The CDR3 totals 12 residues. Germline values: CDR1 LNHDA, CDR2 SQIVND (reference sequence). CDR3 DNA, as far as it was read: TGTGCCAGTAGGACAGGGATAAGCGAG. Protein product: CASRTGISE. The whole CDR3 is CASRTGISEQYF.